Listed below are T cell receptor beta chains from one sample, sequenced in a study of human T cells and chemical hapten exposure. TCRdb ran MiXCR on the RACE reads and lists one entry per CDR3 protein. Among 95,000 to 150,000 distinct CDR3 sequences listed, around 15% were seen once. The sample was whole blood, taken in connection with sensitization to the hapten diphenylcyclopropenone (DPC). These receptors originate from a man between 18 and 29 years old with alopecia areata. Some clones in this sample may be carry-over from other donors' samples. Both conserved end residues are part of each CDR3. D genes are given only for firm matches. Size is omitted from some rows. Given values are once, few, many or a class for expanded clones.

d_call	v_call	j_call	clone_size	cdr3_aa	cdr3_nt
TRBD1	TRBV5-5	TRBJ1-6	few	CASSYAPGQEFMALHF	TGTGCCAGCAGCTACGCGCCGGGACAGGAATTCATGGCCCTCCACTTT
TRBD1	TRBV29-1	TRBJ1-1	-	CSVEDLPGGKAFF	TGCAGCGTTGAAGATCTTCCAGGGGGTAAGGCTTTCTTT
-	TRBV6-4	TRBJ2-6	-	CASSPETGVVSGANVLTF	TGTGCCAGCAGTCCCGAGACAGGCGTAGTCTCTGGGGCCAACGTCCTGACTTTC
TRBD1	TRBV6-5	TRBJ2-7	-	CASSYSTGTEQYF	TGTGCCAGCAGTTACTCGACAGGGACCGAGCAGTACTTC
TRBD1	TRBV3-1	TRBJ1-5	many	CASSPRTGANQPQHF	TGTGCCAGCAGCCCCCGGACAGGGGCCAATCAGCCCCAGCATTTT
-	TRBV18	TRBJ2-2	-	CASSLEEMNTGELFF	TGTGCCAGCTCACTGGAGGAGATGAACACCGGGGAGCTGTTTTTT
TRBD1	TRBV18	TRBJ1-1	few	CASSRDRGITEAFF	TGTGCCAGCTCAAGAGACAGGGGGATCACTGAAGCTTTCTTT
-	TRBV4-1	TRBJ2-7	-	CASSHLQGGEQYF	TGCGCCAGCAGCCATTTACAGGGAGGCGAGCAGTACTTC
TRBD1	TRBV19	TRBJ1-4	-	CASSMRRGTATTNEKLFF	TGTGCCAGTAGTATGAGACGAGGGACAGCCACAACTAATGAAAAACTGTTTTTT
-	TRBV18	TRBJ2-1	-	CASSIGADYNEQFF	TGTGCCAGCTCGATCGGGGCAGACTACAATGAGCAGTTCTTC